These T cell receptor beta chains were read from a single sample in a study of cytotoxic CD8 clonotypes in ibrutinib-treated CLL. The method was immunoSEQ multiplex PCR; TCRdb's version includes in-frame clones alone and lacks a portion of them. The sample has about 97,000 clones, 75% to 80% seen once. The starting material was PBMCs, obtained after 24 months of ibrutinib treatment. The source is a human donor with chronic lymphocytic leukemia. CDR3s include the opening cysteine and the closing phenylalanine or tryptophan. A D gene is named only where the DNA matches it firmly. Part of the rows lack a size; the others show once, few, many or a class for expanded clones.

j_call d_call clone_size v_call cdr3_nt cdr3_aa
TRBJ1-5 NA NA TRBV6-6 TGTGCCAGCAGTGGTGTGAGCAATCAGCCCCAGCATTTT CASSGVSNQPQHF
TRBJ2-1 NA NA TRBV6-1 TGTGCCAGCACTGACTCGAACAATGAGCAGTTCTTC CASTDSNNEQFF
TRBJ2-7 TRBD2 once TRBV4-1 TGCGCCAGCAGCCAAGGGGGGGGGAGGGGCTACGAGCAGTACTTC CASSQGGGRGYEQYF
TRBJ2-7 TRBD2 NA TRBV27 TGTGCCAGCAGTTTTCGGCCTCTAGCGGGAGGGACCTACGAGCAGTACTTC CASSFRPLAGGTYEQYF
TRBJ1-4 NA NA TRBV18 TGTGCCAGCTCGCCTTCCAGGGATGAAAAACTGTTTTTT CASSPSRDEKLFF
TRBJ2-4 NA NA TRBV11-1 TGTGCCAGCAGCCGTGGAGGGACAGCCGGGTACATTCAGTACTTC CASSRGGTAGYIQYF
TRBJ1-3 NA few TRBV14 TGTGCCAGCAGCCACATCCGGTGGACCCGACAGCCTAACTCTGGAAACACCATATATTTT CASSHIRWTRQPNSGNTIYF
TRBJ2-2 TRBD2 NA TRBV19 TGTGCCAGTAGTATCGGAGCGGGAGGGCCCGGGGAGCTGTTTTTT CASSIGAGGPGELFF
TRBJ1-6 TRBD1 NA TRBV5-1 TGCGCCAGCAGCTCAGGGGGAAATTCACCCCTCCACTTT CASSSGGNSPLHF
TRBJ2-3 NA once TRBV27 TGTGCCAACCGCCGTAGAGGCGGGGGCACAGATACGCAGTATTTT CANRRRGGGTDTQYF
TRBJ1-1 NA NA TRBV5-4 TGTGCCAGCAGCCAAGATATTTTTACGGGGACTGAAGCTTTCTTT CASSQDIFTGTEAFF
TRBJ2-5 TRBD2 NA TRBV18 TGTGCCAGCTCACCACCTTCCGGCGGGAGTCTTATAGAGACCCAGTACTTC CASSPPSGGSLIETQYF
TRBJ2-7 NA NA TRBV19 TGTGCCAGCGGACAGCCGACCTACGAGCAGTACTTC CASGQPTYEQYF
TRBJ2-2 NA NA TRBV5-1 TGCGCCAGCAGCTATTACCCCCGGGACGGGTTGGAAAACACCGGGGAGCTGTTTTTT CASSYYPRDGLENTGELFF
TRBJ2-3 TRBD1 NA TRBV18 TGTGCCAGCTCCCAACAGGGGGCGCAAGTAGATACGCAGTATTTT CASSQQGAQVDTQYF
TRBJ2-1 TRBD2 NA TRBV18 TGTGCCAGCTCACCACCGGGGACTAAACCCAATGAGCAGTTCTTC CASSPPGTKPNEQFF
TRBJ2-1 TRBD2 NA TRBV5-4 TGTGCCAGCAGCGGGACTAGCGGGAATGAGCAGTTCTTC CASSGTSGNEQFF
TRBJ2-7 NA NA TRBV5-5 TGTGCCAGCAGTCCGGCGCTGCGCGAGCAGTACTTC CASSPALREQYF
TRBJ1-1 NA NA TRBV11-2 TGTGCCAGCAGCTTCCTACAGGGAGGCACTGAAGCTTTCTTT CASSFLQGGTEAFF
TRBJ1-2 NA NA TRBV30 TGTGCCTGGAGTGTAGACAGCCGCTCTGGCTACACCTTC CAWSVDSRSGYTF
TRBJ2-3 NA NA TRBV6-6 TGTGCCAGCAGTTACGGCGGCAGATCGATGGCAGATACGCAGTATTTT CASSYGGRSMADTQYF
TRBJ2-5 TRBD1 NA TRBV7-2 TGTGCCAGCAGCGACAGGGGCCGTGATCCCTTCCCCCAGTACTTC CASSDRGRDPFPQYF
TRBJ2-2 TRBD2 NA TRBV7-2 TGTGCCGTCGCGGGGGTGAACACCGGGGAGCTGTTTTTT CAVAGVNTGELFF
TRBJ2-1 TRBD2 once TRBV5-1 TGCGCCAGCAGCTGGGACTCAAGCGGGAGCTCCTACAATGAGCAGTTCTTC CASSWDSSGSSYNEQFF
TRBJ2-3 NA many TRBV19 TGTGCCAGTAGTATAAGTCGGGCAGATACGCAGTATTTT CASSISRADTQYF
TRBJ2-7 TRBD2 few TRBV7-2 TGTGCCAGCAGCTTAGAGGCACTAGCGGGTTTTTACGAGCAGTACTTC CASSLEALAGFYEQYF
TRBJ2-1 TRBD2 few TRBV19 TGTGCCAGTAAGCCCCTACCAGGACTAGCGGGAGTCACCTACAATGAGCAGTTCTTC CASKPLPGLAGVTYNEQFF
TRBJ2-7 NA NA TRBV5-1 TGCGCCAGCAGCTTATACTACGACAGACTAGCCTACGAGCAGTACTTC CASSLYYDRLAYEQYF
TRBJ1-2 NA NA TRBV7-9 TGTGCCAGCAGCTTGGACGGCTATGGCTACACCTTC CASSLDGYGYTF
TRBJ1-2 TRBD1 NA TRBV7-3 TGTGCCAGCAGCTTAGGGACAGGTATAGGTGGCTACACCTTC CASSLGTGIGGYTF
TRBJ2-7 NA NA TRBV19 TGTGCCAATAACCTGGATTCCTACGAGCAGTACTTC CANNLDSYEQYF
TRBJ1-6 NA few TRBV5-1 TGCGCCAGCAGCTTGGCGGCTGGGACCTATAATTCACCCCTCCACTTT CASSLAAGTYNSPLHF
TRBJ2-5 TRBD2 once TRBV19 TGTGCCAGTAGAGTTAGCGGGAGTGGAGAGACCCAGTACTTC CASRVSGSGETQYF
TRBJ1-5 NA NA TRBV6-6 TGTGCCAGCACCCCAGGGGAAGGACAGCCCCAGCATTTT CASTPGEGQPQHF
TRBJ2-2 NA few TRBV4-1 TGCGCCAGCAGCCAACCTGAACAGGGCACCGGGGAGCTGTTTTTT CASSQPEQGTGELFF
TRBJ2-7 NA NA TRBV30 TGTGCCTGGGGTGACGCCGGTTCCTACGAGCAGTACTTC CAWGDAGSYEQYF
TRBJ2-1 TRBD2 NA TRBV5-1 TGCGCCAGCAGCTTGGACGGGAGGGAGAGGTACAATGAGCAGTTCTTC CASSLDGRERYNEQFF
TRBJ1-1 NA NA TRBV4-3 TGCGCCAGTTCGCTCCGTAACGAGGCTTTCTTT CASSLRNEAFF
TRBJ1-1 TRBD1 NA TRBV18 TGTGCCAGCTCGTACAGGGGGAACACTGAAGCTTTCTTT CASSYRGNTEAFF
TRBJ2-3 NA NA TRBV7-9 TGTGCCAGCAGCTTAGTTGGTGGGACAGATACGCAGTATTTT CASSLVGGTDTQYF
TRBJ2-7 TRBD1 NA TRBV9 TGTGCCAGCAGCTCACGACAGGGGAAGGGCGAGCAGTACTTC CASSSRQGKGEQYF
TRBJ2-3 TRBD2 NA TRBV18 TGTGCCAGCTCACCAATTAGCGGGGTCCGCACAGATACGCAGTATTTT CASSPISGVRTDTQYF
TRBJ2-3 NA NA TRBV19 TGTGCCAGTAGTATAGGTGTTGCGTCGTTACCATCGCAGCAGTATTTT CASSIGVASLPSQQYF
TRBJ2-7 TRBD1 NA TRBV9 TGTGCCAGCAGCCCCGGGCTCGGACAGGGGGCCTACGAGCAGTACTTC CASSPGLGQGAYEQYF
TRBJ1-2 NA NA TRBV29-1 TGCAGCGTTGATCCAGGGTCGGGTGGCTACACCTTC CSVDPGSGGYTF
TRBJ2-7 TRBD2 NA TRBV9 TGTGCCAGCAGCGCGGGACTAGCTGGTTACGAGCAGTACTTC CASSAGLAGYEQYF
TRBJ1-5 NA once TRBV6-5 TGTGCCAGCAGTACATCAGGGTTGGTCAATCAGCCCCAGCATTTT CASSTSGLVNQPQHF
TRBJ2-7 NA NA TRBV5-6 TGTGCCAGCAGTTTATTCATCGGGGGCATGTCCTACGAGCAGTACTTC CASSLFIGGMSYEQYF
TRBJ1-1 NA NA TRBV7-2 TGTGCCAGCAGCCCATACTCGAACACTGAAGCTTTCTTT CASSPYSNTEAFF
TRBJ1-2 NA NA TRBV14 TGTGCCAGCAGCCAGCAAACGGGACGAGGTGGCTACACCTTC CASSQQTGRGGYTF
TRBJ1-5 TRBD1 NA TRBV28 TGTGCCAGCAGCCTGGACAGGGCACCAAATCAGCCCCAGCATTTT CASSLDRAPNQPQHF
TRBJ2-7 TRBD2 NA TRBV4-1 TGCGCCAGCAGCCTAGCGGGGGGCCGTTCCTACGAGCAGTACTTC CASSLAGGRSYEQYF
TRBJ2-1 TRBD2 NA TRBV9 TGTGCCAGCAGCGTAGATGCGGGAGGGGATAATGAGCAGTTCTTC CASSVDAGGDNEQFF
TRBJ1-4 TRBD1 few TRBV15 TGTGCCACCAGCCGGGGACAGCTTGCAACTAATGAAAAACTGTTTTTT CATSRGQLATNEKLFF
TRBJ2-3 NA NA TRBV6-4 TGTGCCAGCAGTGACTCGGCTAGCGGCACAGATACGCAGTATTTT CASSDSASGTDTQYF
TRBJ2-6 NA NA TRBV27 TGTGCCAGCAGTTTTGCCTTCTCTGGGGCCAACGTCCTGACTTTC CASSFAFSGANVLTF
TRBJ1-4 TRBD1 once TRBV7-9 TGTGCCAGCAGCTTAGGCGGACAGGGGGGTTTAAGGACTAATGAAAAACTGTTTTTT CASSLGGQGGLRTNEKLFF
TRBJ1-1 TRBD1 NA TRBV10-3 TGTGCCATCAGGGCGGTGACAGGGTGGGGGAACACTGAAGCTTTCTTT CAIRAVTGWGNTEAFF
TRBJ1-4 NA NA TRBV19 TGTGCCAGTAGCGGGGGACAAGGGGTGCGTGAAAAACTGTTTTTT CASSGGQGVREKLFF